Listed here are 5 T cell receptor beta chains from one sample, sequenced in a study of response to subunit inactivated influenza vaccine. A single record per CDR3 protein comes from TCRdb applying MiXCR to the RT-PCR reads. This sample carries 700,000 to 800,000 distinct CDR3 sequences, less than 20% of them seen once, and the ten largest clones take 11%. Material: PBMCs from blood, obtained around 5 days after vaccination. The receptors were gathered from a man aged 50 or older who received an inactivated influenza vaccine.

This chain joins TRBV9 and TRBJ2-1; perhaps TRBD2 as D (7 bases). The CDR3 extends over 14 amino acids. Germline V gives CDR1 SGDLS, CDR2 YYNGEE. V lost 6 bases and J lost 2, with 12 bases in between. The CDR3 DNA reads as TGTGCCAGCAACAGCGGGACAACCTACAATGAGCAGTTCTTC. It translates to CASNSGTTYNEQFF.

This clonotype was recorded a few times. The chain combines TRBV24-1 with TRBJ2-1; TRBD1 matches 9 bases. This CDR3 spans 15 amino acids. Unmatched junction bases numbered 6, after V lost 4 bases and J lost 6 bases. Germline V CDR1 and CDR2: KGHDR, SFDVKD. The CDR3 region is CATSELGTGSNEQFF. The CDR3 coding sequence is TGTGCCACCAGTGAACTCGGGACAGGGTCCAATGAGCAGTTCTTC.

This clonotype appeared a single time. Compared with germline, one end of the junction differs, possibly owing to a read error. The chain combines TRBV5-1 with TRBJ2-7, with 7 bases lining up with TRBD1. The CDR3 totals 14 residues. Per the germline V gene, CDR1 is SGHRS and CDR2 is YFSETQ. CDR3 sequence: CASSLVEGAGPESF. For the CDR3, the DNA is TGCGCCAGCAGCTTGGTTGAGGGGGCGGGCCCGGAGAGCTTC.

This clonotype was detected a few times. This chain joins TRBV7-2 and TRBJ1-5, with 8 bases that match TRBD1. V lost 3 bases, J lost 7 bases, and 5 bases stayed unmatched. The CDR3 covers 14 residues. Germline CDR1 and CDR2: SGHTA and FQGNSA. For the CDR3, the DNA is TGTGCCAGCAGCTTGGACAGGGTGAGACAGCCCCAGCATTTT. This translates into CASSLDRVRQPQHF.

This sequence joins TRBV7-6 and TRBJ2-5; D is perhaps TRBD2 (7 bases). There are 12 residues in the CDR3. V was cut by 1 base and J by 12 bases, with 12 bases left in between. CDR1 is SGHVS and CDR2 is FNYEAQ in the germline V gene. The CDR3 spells CASSLEGRDKYF. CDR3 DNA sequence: TGTGCCAGCAGCTTAGAAGGGAGGGACAAGTACTTC. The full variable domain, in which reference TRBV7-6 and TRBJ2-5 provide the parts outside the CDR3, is GAGVSQSPRYKVTKRGQDVALRCDPISGHVSLYWYRQALGQGPEFLTYFNYEAQQDKSGLPNDRFSAERPEGSISTLTIQRTEQRDSAMYRCASSLEGRDKYFGPGTRLLVL.